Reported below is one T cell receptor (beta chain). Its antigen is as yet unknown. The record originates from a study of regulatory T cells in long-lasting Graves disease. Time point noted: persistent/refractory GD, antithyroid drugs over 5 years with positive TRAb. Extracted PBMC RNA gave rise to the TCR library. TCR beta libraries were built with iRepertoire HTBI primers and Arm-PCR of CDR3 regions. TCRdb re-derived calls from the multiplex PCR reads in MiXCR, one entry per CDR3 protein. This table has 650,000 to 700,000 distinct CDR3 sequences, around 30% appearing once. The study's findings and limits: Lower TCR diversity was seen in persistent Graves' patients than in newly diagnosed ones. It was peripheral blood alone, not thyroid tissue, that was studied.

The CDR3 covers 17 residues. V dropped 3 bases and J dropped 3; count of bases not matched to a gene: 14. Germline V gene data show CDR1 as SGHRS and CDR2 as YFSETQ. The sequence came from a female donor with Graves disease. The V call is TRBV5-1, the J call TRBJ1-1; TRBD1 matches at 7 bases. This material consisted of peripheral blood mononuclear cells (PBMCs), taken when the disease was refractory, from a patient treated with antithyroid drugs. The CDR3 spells CASSSLGGDRLYTEAFF. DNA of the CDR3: TGCGCCAGCAGCTCCCTGGGGGGGGACAGATTATACACTGAAGCTTTCTTT.